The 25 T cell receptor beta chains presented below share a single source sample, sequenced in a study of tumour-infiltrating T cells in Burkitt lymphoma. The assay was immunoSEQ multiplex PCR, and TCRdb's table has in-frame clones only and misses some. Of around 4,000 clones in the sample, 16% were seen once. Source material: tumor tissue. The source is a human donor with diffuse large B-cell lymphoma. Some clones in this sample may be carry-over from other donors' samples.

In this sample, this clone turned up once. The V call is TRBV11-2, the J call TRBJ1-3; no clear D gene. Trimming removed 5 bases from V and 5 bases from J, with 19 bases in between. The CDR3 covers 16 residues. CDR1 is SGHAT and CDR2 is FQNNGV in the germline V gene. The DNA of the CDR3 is TGTGCCAGCAGCCCCGATGGGGTAACTGGGAGAAACACCATATATTTT. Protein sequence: CASSPDGVTGRNTIYF.

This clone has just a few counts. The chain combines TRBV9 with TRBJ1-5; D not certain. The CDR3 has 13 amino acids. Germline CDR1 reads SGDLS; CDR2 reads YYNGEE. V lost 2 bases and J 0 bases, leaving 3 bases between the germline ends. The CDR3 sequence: CASSVNSNQPQHF. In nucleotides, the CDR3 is TGTGCCAGCAGCGTTAATAGCAATCAGCCCCAGCATTTT.

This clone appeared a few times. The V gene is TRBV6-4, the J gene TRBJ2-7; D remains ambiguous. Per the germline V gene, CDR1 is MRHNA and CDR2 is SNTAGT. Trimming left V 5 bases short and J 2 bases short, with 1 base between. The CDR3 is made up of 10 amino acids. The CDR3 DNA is TGTGCCAGCAGTCCCTACGAGCAGTACTTC. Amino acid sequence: CASSPYEQYF.

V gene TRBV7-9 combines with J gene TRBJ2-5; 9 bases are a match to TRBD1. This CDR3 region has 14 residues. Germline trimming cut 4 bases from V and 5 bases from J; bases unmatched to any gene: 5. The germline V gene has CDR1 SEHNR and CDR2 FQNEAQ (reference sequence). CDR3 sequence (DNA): TGTGCCAGCAGCTCTACAGGGGGCGGGGAGACCCAGTACTTC. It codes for CASSSTGGGETQYF.

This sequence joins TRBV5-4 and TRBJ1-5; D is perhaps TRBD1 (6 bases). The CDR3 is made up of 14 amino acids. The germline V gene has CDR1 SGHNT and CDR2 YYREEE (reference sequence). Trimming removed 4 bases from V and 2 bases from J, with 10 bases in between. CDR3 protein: CASSVGGGNQPQHF. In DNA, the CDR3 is TGTGCCAGCAGCGTAGGGGGGGGCAATCAGCCCCAGCATTTT.

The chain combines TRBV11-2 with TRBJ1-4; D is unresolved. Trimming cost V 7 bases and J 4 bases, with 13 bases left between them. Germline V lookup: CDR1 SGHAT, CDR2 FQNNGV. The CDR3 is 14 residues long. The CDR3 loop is CASNFRTHNEKLFF. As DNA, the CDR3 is TGTGCCAGCAACTTCAGGACCCATAATGAAAAACTGTTTTTT.

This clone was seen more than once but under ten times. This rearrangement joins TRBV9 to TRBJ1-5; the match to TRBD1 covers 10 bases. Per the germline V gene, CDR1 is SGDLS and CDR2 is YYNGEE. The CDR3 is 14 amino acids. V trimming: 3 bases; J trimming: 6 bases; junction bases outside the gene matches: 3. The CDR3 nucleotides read TGTGCCAGCAGCGATGGACAGGGGGGTCAGCCCCAGCATTTT. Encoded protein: CASSDGQGGQPQHF.

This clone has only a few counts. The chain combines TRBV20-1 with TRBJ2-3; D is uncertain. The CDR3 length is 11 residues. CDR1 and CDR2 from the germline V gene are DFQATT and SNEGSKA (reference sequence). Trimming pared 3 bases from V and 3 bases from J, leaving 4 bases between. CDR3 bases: TGCAGTGCTAGGAGGACAGATACGCAGTATTTT. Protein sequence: CSARRTDTQYF.

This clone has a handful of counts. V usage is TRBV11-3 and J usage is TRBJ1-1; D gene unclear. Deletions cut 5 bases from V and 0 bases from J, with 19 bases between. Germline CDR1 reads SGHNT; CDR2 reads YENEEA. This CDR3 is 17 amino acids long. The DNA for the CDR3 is TGTGCCAGCAGCCCGAGCACTTTTGGACCGATGAACACTGAAGCTTTCTTT. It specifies CASSPSTFGPMNTEAFF. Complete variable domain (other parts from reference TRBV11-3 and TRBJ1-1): EAGVVQSPRYKIIEKKQPVAFWCNPISGHNTLYWYLQNLGQGPELLIRYENEEAVDDSQLPKDRFSAERLKGVDSTLKIQPAELGDSAVYLCASSPSTFGPMNTEAFFGQGTRLTVV.

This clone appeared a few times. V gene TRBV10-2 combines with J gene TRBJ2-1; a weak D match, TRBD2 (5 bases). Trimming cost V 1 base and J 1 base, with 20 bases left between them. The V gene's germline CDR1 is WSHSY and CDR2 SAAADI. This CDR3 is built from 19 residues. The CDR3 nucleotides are TGCGCCAGCAGTGAGTTCCGGACTGGTATAGCTAGGTCCTACAATGAGCAGTTCTTC. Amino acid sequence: CASSEFRTGIARSYNEQFF.

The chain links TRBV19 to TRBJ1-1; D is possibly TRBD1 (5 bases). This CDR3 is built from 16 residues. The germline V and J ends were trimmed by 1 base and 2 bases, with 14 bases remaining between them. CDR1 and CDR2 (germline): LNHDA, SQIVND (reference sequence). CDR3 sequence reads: CASSIVKRDGNTEAFF. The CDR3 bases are TGTGCCAGTAGTATAGTGAAGCGGGACGGAAACACTGAAGCTTTCTTT.

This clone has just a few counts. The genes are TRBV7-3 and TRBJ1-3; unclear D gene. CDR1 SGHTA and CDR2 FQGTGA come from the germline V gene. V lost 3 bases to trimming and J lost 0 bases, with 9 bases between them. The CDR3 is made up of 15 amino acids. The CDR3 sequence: CASSFSASSGNTIYF. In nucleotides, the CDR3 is TGTGCCAGCAGCTTTTCAGCCTCCTCTGGAAACACCATATATTTT.

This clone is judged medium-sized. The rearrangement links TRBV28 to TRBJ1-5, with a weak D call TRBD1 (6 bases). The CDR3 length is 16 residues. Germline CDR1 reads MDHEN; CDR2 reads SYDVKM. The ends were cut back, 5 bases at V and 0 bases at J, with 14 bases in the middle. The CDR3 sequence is CASSPPQDSSNQPQHF. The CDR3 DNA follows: TGTGCCAGCAGTCCACCACAGGACAGTAGCAATCAGCCCCAGCATTTT.

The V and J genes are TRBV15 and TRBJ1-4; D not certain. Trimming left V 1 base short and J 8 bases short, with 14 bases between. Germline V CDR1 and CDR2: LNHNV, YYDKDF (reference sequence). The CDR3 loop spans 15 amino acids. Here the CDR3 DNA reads TGTGCCACCAGCAGAGGAGCGGGATCGGGGGAAAAACTGTTTTTT. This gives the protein CATSRGAGSGEKLFF. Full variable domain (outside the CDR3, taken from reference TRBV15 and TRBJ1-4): DAMVIQNPRYQVTQFGKPVTLSCSQTLNHNVMYWYQQKSSQAPKLLFHYYDKDFNNEADTPDNFQSRRPNTSFCFLDIRSPGLGDTAMYLCATSRGAGSGEKLFFGSGTQLSVL.

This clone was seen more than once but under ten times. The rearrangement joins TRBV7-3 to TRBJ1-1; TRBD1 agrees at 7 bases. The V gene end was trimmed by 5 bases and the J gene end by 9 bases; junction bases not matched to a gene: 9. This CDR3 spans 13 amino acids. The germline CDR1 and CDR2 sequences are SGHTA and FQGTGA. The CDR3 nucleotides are TGTGCCAGCAGCCCCGGTGGACAGGATAAAGCTTTCTTT. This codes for CASSPGGQDKAFF.

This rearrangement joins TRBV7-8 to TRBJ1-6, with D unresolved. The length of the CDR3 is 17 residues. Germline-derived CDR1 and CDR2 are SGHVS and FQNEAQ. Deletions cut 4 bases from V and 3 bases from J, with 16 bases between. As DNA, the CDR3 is TGTGCCAGCAGCTCCCCGGCATTGGGCGACTATAATTCACCCCTCCACTTT. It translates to CASSSPALGDYNSPLHF.

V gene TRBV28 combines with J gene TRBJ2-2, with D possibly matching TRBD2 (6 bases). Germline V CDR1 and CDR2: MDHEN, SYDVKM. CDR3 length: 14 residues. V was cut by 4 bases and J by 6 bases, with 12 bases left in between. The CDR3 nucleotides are TGTGCCAGCAGTTCCCCGACTAGGGCCGGGGAGCTGTTTTTT. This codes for CASSSPTRAGELFF.

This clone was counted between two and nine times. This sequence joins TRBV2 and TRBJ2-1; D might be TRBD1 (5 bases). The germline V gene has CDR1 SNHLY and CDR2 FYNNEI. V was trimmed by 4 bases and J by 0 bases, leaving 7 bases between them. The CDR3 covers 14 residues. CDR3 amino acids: CASSVDSSYNEQFF. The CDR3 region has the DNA TGTGCCAGCAGTGTAGACAGCTCCTACAATGAGCAGTTCTTC.

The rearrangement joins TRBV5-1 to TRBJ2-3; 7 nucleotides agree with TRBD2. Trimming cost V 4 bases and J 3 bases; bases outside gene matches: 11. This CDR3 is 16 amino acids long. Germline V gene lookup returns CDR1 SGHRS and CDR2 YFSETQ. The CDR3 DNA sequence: TGCGCCAGCAGCGAACTAGGTGGGGGGGAAACAGATACGCAGTATTTT. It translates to CASSELGGGETDTQYF. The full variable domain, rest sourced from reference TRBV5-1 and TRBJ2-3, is KAGVTQTPRYLIKTRGQQVTLSCSPISGHRSVSWYQQTPGQGLQFLFEYFSETQRNKGNFPGRFSGRQFSNSRSEMNVSTLELGDSALYLCASSELGGGETDTQYFGPGTRLTVL.

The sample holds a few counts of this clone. CDR3 loop: CASSQLAGNTGELFF. Here the CDR3 DNA reads TGTGCCAGCTCACAACTAGCGGGGAACACCGGGGAGCTGTTTTTT. The chain employs TRBV18 and TRBJ2-2, with TRBD2 matching over 9 bases. V lost 4 bases, J lost 1 base, and 1 base stayed unmatched. Germline V gene sequence: CDR1 KGHSH, CDR2 LQKENI. The CDR3 has 15 residues.

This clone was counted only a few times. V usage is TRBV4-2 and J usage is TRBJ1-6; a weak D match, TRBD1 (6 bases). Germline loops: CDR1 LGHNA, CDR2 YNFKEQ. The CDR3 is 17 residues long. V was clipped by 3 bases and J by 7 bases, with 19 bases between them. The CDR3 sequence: CASSHATNRVGNSPLHF. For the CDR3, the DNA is TGTGCCAGCAGCCATGCCACTAACAGGGTGGGAAATTCACCCCTCCACTTT.

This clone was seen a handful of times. The CDR3 here is CASRLRQTYNSPLHF. The CDR3 DNA reads TGTGCCAGCAGACTAAGACAGACCTATAATTCACCCCTCCACTTT. V gene TRBV28 combines with J gene TRBJ1-6; perhaps TRBD1 as D (5 bases). Germline CDR1 and CDR2: MDHEN and SYDVKM. The CDR3 sequence is 15 residues long. Trimming took off 6 bases at V and 2 bases at J, with 11 bases between the two ends.

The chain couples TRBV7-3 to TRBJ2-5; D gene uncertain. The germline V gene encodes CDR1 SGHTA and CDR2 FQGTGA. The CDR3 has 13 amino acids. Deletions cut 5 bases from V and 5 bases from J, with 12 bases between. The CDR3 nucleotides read TGTGCCAGCAGCGTCGACCTCTATGAGACCCAGTACTTC. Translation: CASSVDLYETQYF.

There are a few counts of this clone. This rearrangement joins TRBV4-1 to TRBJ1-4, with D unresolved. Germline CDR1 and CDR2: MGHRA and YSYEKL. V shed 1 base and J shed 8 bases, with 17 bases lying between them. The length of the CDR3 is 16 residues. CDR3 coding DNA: TGCGCCAGCAGCCAAGTTATCCTACTTCCGACCGAAAAACTGTTTTTT. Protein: CASSQVILLPTEKLFF.

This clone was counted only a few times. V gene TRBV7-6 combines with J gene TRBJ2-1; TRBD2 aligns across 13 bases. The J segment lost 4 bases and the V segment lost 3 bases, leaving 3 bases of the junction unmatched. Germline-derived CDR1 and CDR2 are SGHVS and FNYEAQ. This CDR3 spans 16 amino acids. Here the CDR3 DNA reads TGTGCCAGCAGCTTCGGACTAGCGGGGGCGTACAATGAGCAGTTCTTC. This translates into CASSFGLAGAYNEQFF.